The entry that follows covers one T cell receptor (beta chain) sequence. Some clones are missing from TCRdb's copy, which holds only in-frame ones; the method was immunoSEQ multiplex PCR. Of over 75,000 clones listed, around 92% were seen once; the top ten hold roughly 2.7%. Looked up from germline, CDR1 is MDHEN and CDR2 is SYDVKM. The CDR3 is made up of 15 amino acids. Trimming took 5 bases from V and 0 from J, leaving 12 bases between them. This entry comes from a study of T cell changes during pregnancy in multiple sclerosis. Sequencing used peripheral blood, obtained in the first trimester of pregnancy. V and J are TRBV28 and TRBJ2-3; weak D call: TRBD1 (6 bases). This TCR was recovered from a female donor with multiple sclerosis, enrolled in a pregnancy study. As DNA, the CDR3 is TGTGCCAGCAGTCTGGACAGAGCTAGCACAGATACGCAGTATTTT. Its translation is CASSLDRASTDTQYF.